This TCR beta chain was identified in a study of T cell repertoires in cytomegalovirus infection. Study-wide points: People with CMV and the relevant HLA were identified by cumulative public TCR beta family frequency.

Points on this clonotype: Its antigen is unknown.

TCRdb called the reads again in MiXCR, with one record for every CDR3 protein. The data contain approximately 71,000 distinct CDR3 sequences, roughly 20% of them singletons. In germline, CDR1 is MDHEN, CDR2 SYDVKM. The CDR3 contains 14 residues. V lost 5 bases and J lost 2; bases outside the gene matches: 4. This TCR derives from a human donor in good health (CMV status not recorded). Some clones in this sample may be carry-over from other donors' samples. This sequence joins TRBV28 and TRBJ2-7, with 9 bases identical to TRBD1. The sequenced sample was CD8+ T cells from cultured PBMCs, obtained from culture after CMV antigen stimulation. CDR3 amino acids: CASSARTGAYEQYF. The CDR3 DNA reads TGTGCCAGCAGTGCGAGGACAGGGGCCTACGAGCAGTACTTC. The full variable domain, with the rest looked up from reference TRBV28 and TRBJ2-7, is DVKVTQSSRYLVKRTGEKVFLECVQDMDHENMFWYRQDPGLGLRLIYFSYDVKMKEKGDIPEGYSVSREKKERFSLILESASTNQTSMYLCASSARTGAYEQYFGPGTRLTVT.